This entry is about one T cell receptor (beta chain). The antigen is unknown. Per germline, CDR1 SGHRS and CDR2 YFSETQ. The CDR3 spans 12 residues. Unmatched junction bases numbered 4, after V lost 5 bases and J lost 10 bases. Data came from immunoSEQ multiplex PCR; TCRdb stores just in-frame clones and leaves some out. This table has over 75,000 clones, around 87% appearing once. The source of the sample is a study of graft-versus-host responses after intestinal transplantation. The receptor was derived from a human donor who was the organ donor for an intestinal transplant. The material was unstimulated CD8+ T cells sorted from spleen or lymph node cells, obtained before transplant. The chain recombines TRBV5-1 with TRBJ2-1; TRBD2 matches 9 bases. The CDR3 spells CASRGLADEQFF. As DNA, the CDR3 is TGCGCCAGCAGGGGACTAGCTGACGAGCAGTTCTTC. Filled out from reference TRBV5-1 and TRBJ2-1, the complete variable domain reads KAGVTQTPRYLIKTRGQQVTLSCSPISGHRSVSWYQQTPGQGLQFLFEYFSETQRNKGNFPGRFSGRQFSNSRSEMNVSTLELGDSALYLCASRGLADEQFFGPGTRLTVL.